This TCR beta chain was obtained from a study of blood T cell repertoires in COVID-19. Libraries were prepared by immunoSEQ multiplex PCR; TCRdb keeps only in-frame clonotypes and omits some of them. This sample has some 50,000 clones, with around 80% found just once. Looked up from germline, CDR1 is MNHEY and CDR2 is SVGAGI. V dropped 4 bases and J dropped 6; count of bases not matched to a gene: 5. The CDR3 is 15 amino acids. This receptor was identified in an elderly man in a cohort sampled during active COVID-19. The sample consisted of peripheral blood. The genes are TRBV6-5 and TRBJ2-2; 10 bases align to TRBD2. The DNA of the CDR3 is TGTGCCAGCAGTTCCTTTCTAGCGGGAGCCGGGGAGCTGTTTTTT. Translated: CASSSFLAGAGELFF.